This T cell receptor (beta chain) was documented in a study of blood T cell repertoires in COVID-19 (dated by TCRdb to 2018 to 2020). For the study in its entirety: Samples from collaborators originated in the United States, Italy and Spain and spanned both the acute and convalescent phases of COVID-19. The material from the prospective study consisted of cDNA or gDNA derived from T cells, B-cell-depleted T cells, or PBMCs. Samples were obtained from the ongoing ImmuneRACE study (first 160 participants) and from about 1,300 subjects provided by 6 global collaborators. The sample metadata nearly always contained a de-identified subject ID, COVID-19 status, age in years and sex. Deeply sampled blood TCRbeta repertoires from subjects exposed to, actively infected with, or recovered from COVID-19 were included in the dataset. The repertoires were made available in a free public database intended to serve as a resource for research on the immune response to SARS-CoV-2. Where available, HLA class I and class II types were obtained from metadata supplied by the sample provider rather than from assay-based typing.

TCRbeta CDR3 regions were amplified from genomic DNA by means of the immunoSEQ Assay, a bias-controlled multiplex PCR. As for the authors' bioinformatics: Within the assay, amplification of reference gene primers was used to estimate how many nucleated cells each sample contained. To quantify the absolute abundance of each unique TCRbeta CDR3 rearrangement, sequence reads were collapsed and filtered. Productive Simpson clonality was computed per sample as the square root of Simpson's diversity index over productive rearrangements. What TCRdb holds here is the immuneACCESS table cut down to in-frame rearrangements. Part of the clones is not present; checked against another copy, under half of the missing clones reflect an unresolved V gene, and the others are unexplained. V, J and clone size reflect that table, while D and trimming were determined from the DNA. In all, the sample holds about 280,000 clones, and approximately 80% of those were seen once. About 5% of the sample comes from the top ten.

Participants in the prospective study were aged about 18 to 95 years, lived in 20 to 30 United States geographic areas, and enrolled through a virtual design. In the prospective study, participants were assigned to cohorts based on the clinical history participants reported in a screening survey and a study questionnaire. Exposed participants had been in contact with someone with a PCR-confirmed or clinician-diagnosed COVID-19 case within 2 weeks of study entry. Each participant in the prospective study had whole blood, serum and a nasopharyngeal or oropharyngeal swab collected by mobile phlebotomists. Participants in the prospective study had the option to provide additional blood draws and questionnaires over a roughly 2-month period. Before DNA extraction, prospective study blood samples were shipped either frozen or at room temperature. The study at large found these results: The amount of clinical and demographic metadata varied by source and participant and was provided uncurated.

Trimming removed 4 bases from V and 8 bases from J, leaving 13 bases between the germline ends. Taken from the germline V gene, the CDR1 and CDR2 loops are SGHRS and YFSETQ. The CDR3 sequence holds 13 residues, the cysteine and phenylalanine included. The entry retains the CDR3 DNA only, 39 bases that are in frame from base 1. Of note for this clone: The clone's antigen remains unknown. No base quality information exists; no much larger clone differs at one position.

The sequence derives from a man in his forties who had been exposed to COVID-19. The chain is assembled from TRBV5-1 and TRBJ2-1; TRBD2 is a possible D gene, resting on 5 matching bases. The sequenced sample consisted of PBMCs or T cells enriched from blood (not recorded which). The CDR3 protein sequence reads: CASSPGLVDEQFF. Here is the DNA: TGCGCCAGCAGCCCTGGACTTGTGGATGAGCAGTTCTTC. With the portions outside the CDR3 filled from the reference TRBV5-1 and TRBJ2-1 genes, the complete variable region becomes KAGVTQTPRYLIKTRGQQVTLSCSPISGHRSVSWYQQTPGQGLQFLFEYFSETQRNKGNFPGRFSGRQFSNSRSEMNVSTLELGDSALYLCASSPGLVDEQFFGPGTRLTVL.